This TCR beta chain originates from a study of CXCR3-negative and CXCR3-positive naive CD8 T cells. At the level of the study: About 140 million TRB reads in total, about 1.5 +/- 0.3 million per library. Study findings and constraints: It was found that naive subsets had comparable surface CD5, and TCR strength was inferred from TRB CDR3 properties.

Notes on this clonotype: What it binds is unknown.

The TRB cDNA libraries were prepared by 5' RACE with UMI labels. TCRdb reprocessed the 5' RACE reads, keeping one entry per CDR3 protein, no DNA. This sample's clone table lists tens of thousands of distinct CDR3 sequences. The CDR3 length is 14 residues. Germline lookup yields CDR1 SGHAT and CDR2 FQNNGV. The specimen sequenced was naive CXCR3- CD8+ T cells from blood. Subset indicated: CD45RO-CCR7+CD27+CD95- naive CD8+ T cells lacking CXCR3 (TNR3-). The TCR originated in a human donor in good health. Some clones in this sample may be carry-over from other donors' samples. This chain uses TRBV11-2 with TRBJ2-7. Here the CDR3 reads CASSYPMERSEQYF.